A single sample gave rise to the 9 T cell receptor beta chains below, sequenced in a study of T cells in Graves' hyperthyroidism and ophthalmopathy. Amplified TCR beta CDR3 regions derived from RNA transcripts. HTBI primers were used for first-round RT-PCR of the TCR CDR3. Using its own MiXCR run on the multiplex PCR reads, TCRdb lists one record per CDR3 protein. The sample shows some 600,000 distinct CDR3 sequences, more than 11% of them seen only once. Sequenced input: blood. All receptors derive from a woman in her thirties with Graves' hyperthyroidism that later progressed to Graves' ophthalmopathy.

This clonotype was recorded at least ten times. This rearrangement joins TRBV29-1 to TRBJ1-2; a possible D gene is TRBD1 (6 bases). Germline CDR1 reads SQVTM; CDR2 reads ANQGSEA. This CDR3 is 13 amino acids long. V was shortened by 2 bases and J by 4 bases, with 11 bases between the two germline ends. CDR3 sequence reads: CSVERGGLYGYTF. In DNA, the CDR3 is TGCAGCGTTGAAAGAGGGGGGCTCTATGGCTACACCTTC. The variable domain in full, completed from reference TRBV29-1 and TRBJ1-2, reads SAVISQKPSRDICQRGTSLTIQCQVDSQVTMMFWYRQQPGQSLTLIATANQGSEATYESGFVIDKFPISRPNLTFSTLTVSNMSPEDSSIYLCSVERGGLYGYTFGSGTRLTVV.

This clonotype was detected ten times or more. V and J are TRBV15 and TRBJ2-7, with 9 bases that match TRBD1. The germline CDR1 and CDR2 sequences are LNHNV and YYDKDF (reference sequence). This CDR3 is built from 16 residues. Trimming removed 2 bases from V and 5 bases from J; junction bases left unmatched: 10. The DNA for the CDR3 is TGTGCCACCAGCAGACCTCCGGGACAGGGTATGGACGAGCAGTACTTC. Amino acids: CATSRPPGQGMDEQYF.

The rearrangement links TRBV5-6 to TRBJ2-1, with 8 bases fitting TRBD2. The CDR3 contains 15 residues. Losses at the gene ends were 4 bases for V and 6 bases for J; bases not matched to a gene: 9. CDR1 and CDR2 from the germline V gene are SGHDT and YYEEEE. The CDR3 nucleotides are TGTGCCAGCAGCCGTAGCGGGGTAGTCGGCAATGAGCAGTTCTTC. This gives the protein CASSRSGVVGNEQFF.

On this clonotype itself: This could be a read error, since a much larger clone is one nucleotide away. The chain is built from TRBV18 and TRBJ1-1; D call uncertain. This CDR3 contains 16 residues. Germline V gene lookup returns CDR1 KGHSH and CDR2 LQKENI. Here the CDR3 DNA reads TGTTCCAGCTCCCTCCGGGCAGTGGGAGTCGACACTGAAGCTTTCTTT. Protein sequence: CSSSLRAVGVDTEAFF. The whole variable domain, filled in from reference TRBV18 and TRBJ1-1, reads NAGVMQNPRHLVRRRGQEARLRCSPMKGHSHVYWYRQLPEEGLKFMVYLQKENIIDESGMPKERFSAEFPKEGPSILRIQQVVRGDSAAYFCSSSLRAVGVDTEAFFGQGTRLTVV.

This clonotype was observed at least ten times. V gene TRBV7-3 combines with J gene TRBJ2-2; D may be TRBD2 (5 bases). In germline, CDR1 is SGHTA, CDR2 FQGTGA. V was trimmed by 3 bases and J by 3 bases, leaving 11 bases between them. The CDR3 consists of 15 residues. This CDR3 is CASSFLAGDTGELFF. The CDR3 DNA reads TGTGCCAGCAGCTTCCTAGCCGGGGACACCGGGGAGCTGTTTTTT.

Many counts were recorded for this clonotype. V and J are TRBV7-2 and TRBJ1-4; 7 bases agree with TRBD1. The length of the CDR3 is 15 residues. Looked up from germline, CDR1 is SGHTA and CDR2 is FQGNSA. The V gene end was trimmed by 5 bases and the J gene end by 3 bases; junction bases not matched to a gene: 6. In nucleotides, the CDR3 is TGTGCCAGCAGCATTCAGGGGGGGTCTAATGAAAAACTGTTTTTT. Its translation: CASSIQGGSNEKLFF. The full variable domain, completed using reference TRBV7-2 and TRBJ1-4, is GAGVSQSPSNKVTEKGKDVELRCDPISGHTALYWYRQSLGQGLEFLIYFQGNSAPDKSGLPSDRFSAERTGGSVSTLTIQRTQQEDSAVYLCASSIQGGSNEKLFFGSGTQLSVL.

This chain links TRBV29-1 with TRBJ1-2; D is perhaps TRBD1 (6 bases). V was clipped by 6 bases and J by 8 bases, with 16 bases between them. In germline, CDR1 is SQVTM, CDR2 ANQGSEA. The CDR3 totals 12 residues. CDR3 in amino acids: CSVKQGEGGYTF. CDR3 coding DNA: TGCAGCGTCAAACAGGGAGAGGGAGGCTACACCTTC.

The genes are TRBV5-4 and TRBJ2-3, with TRBD2 matching 11 bases. Looked up from germline, CDR1 is SGHNT and CDR2 is YYREEE (reference sequence). Trimming took 4 bases from V and 4 from J; bases not matched to a gene: 8. CDR3 size: 16 residues. The CDR3 spells CASSPSLSGRADTQYF. CDR3 DNA sequence: TGTGCCAGCAGCCCAAGCCTTAGCGGGAGGGCAGATACGCAGTATTTT.

This clonotype appeared many times. The chain uses TRBV7-2 and TRBJ1-6; D not certain. CDR3 length: 15 amino acids. Germline V gene data show CDR1 as SGHTA and CDR2 as FQGNSA. V was clipped by 2 bases and J by 10 bases, with 15 bases between them. The CDR3 bases are TGTGCCAGCAGCTTAACATCTTCCTCGGGGTCACCCCTCCACTTT. Translation: CASSLTSSSGSPLHF. Looking up the rest from reference TRBV7-2 and TRBJ1-6 gives the full variable domain: GAGVSQSPSNKVTEKGKDVELRCDPISGHTALYWYRQSLGQGLEFLIYFQGNSAPDKSGLPSDRFSAERTGGSVSTLTIQRTQQEDSAVYLCASSLTSSSGSPLHFGNGTRLTVT.